Listed below are T cell receptor beta chains from one sample, sequenced in a study of T cells in Graves' hyperthyroidism and ophthalmopathy. TCRdb itself ran the multiplex PCR reads through MiXCR, one entry per CDR3 protein. The sample shows under 200,000 distinct CDR3 sequences, 9.4% of them seen only once. Sequencing was performed on blood. The receptors were gathered from a woman under 30 with Graves' hyperthyroidism that later progressed to Graves' ophthalmopathy. Each CDR3 is given with its conserved first and last residue. Fields, in order: D gene, V gene, J gene, clone size, CDR3 DNA, CDR3 protein. The D gene is left open where the match is weak. Clone size is stated in some rows and not others, as once, few, many or a class when expanded.

NA	TRBV4-1	TRBJ1-2	many	TGCGCCAGCAGCCATGGAGGGAACTATGGCTACACCTTC	CASSHGGNYGYTF
NA	TRBV6-5	TRBJ1-6	many	TGTGCCAGCAGTTACTCAGGGGGTAATTCACCCCTCCACTTT	CASSYSGGNSPLHF
TRBD1	TRBV7-8	TRBJ2-3	many	TGTGCCAGCAGCGCCCGGGACAGGGGTACCACAGATACGCAGTATTTT	CASSARDRGTTDTQYF
TRBD1	TRBV13	TRBJ1-1	few	TGTGCCAGCAGCGAACTGGGACAGCTGAACACTGAAGCTTTCTTT	CASSELGQLNTEAFF
TRBD1	TRBV5-1	TRBJ1-1	many	TGCGCCAGCAGCAGGGACAGAATCACTGAAGCTTTCTTT	CASSRDRITEAFF
TRBD2	TRBV18	TRBJ2-3	NA	TGTGCCAGCTCACGAAAAAGACTAGCGGGGGGAACGGATACGCAGTATTTT	CASSRKRLAGGTDTQYF
TRBD1	TRBV20-1	TRBJ2-7	many	TGCAGTGCTAGAAGCCGGGACAGGGGATCCTACGAGCAGTACTTC	CSARSRDRGSYEQYF
NA	TRBV7-9	TRBJ1-5	many	TGTGCCAGCAGCTTAGAAGCAAATCAGCCCCAGCATTTT	CASSLEANQPQHF
TRBD1	TRBV12-5	TRBJ2-2	few	TGTGCTAGTGGTTTGGTGACAGGGGTAACCGGGGAGCTGTTTTTT	CASGLVTGVTGELFF
NA	TRBV4-1	TRBJ1-2	NA	TGCGCCAGCAGCCAAAAAGGGATTGACTATGGCTACACCTTC	CASSQKGIDYGYTF
NA	TRBV3-1	TRBJ2-6	many	TGTGCCAGCAGCCGCGGACTGAACTCTGGGGCCAACGTCCTGACTTTC	CASSRGLNSGANVLTF
NA	TRBV6-2/TRBV6-3	TRBJ2-7	many	TGTGCCAGCAGCGGGACTTTAACCTACGAGCAGTACTTC	CASSGTLTYEQYF
TRBD1	TRBV12-3/TRBV12-4	TRBJ1-6	many	TGTGCCAGCAGTTTACGAAGGACAGGGGGCATAAGCTCCTATAATTCACCCCTCCACTTT	CASSLRRTGGISSYNSPLHF
NA	TRBV11-2	TRBJ1-1	many	TGTGCCAGCAGCTTTAATACATACACTGAAGCTTTCTTT	CASSFNTYTEAFF
NA	TRBV4-1	TRBJ1-1	few	TGCGCCAGCAGCCAAGATTCGGGACTGAACACTGAAGCTTTCTTT	CASSQDSGLNTEAFF
NA	TRBV6-1	TRBJ2-2	many	TGTGCCAGCGGGGGGTACACCGGGGAGCTGTTTTTT	CASGGYTGELFF
TRBD2	TRBV2	TRBJ2-1	many	TGTGCCAGCAGTGACCTCTTCGGGGGGTCCGCTGAGCAGTTCTTC	CASSDLFGGSAEQFF
NA	TRBV5-5	TRBJ1-4	few	TGTGCCAGCAGCTTGGTAGGACGTAGGGATGAAAAACTGTTTTTT	CASSLVGRRDEKLFF
TRBD2	TRBV19	TRBJ2-5	NA	TGTGCCAGTAGTATCCGCCCCCTAGCGGGGGGTACAGAGACCCAGTACTTC	CASSIRPLAGGTETQYF
NA	TRBV2	TRBJ1-5	many	TGTGCCAGCAGTCTCCCGGGTGGTTCTCAGCATTTT	CASSLPGGSQHF
NA	TRBV10-1	TRBJ2-2	NA	TGCGCCAGCAGTGAGTCTCGAATCCCTCGGACAACGAACACCGGGGAGCTGTTTTTT	CASSESRIPRTTNTGELFF
TRBD1	TRBV7-9	TRBJ1-4	many	TGTGCCAGCAGCCTCGATCCGGGACAGGGAAATGAAAAACTGTTTTTT	CASSLDPGQGNEKLFF
NA	TRBV7-2	TRBJ1-5	many	TGTGCCAGCAGCTTAATGGGGCAGGGCAATCAGCCCCAGCATTTT	CASSLMGQGNQPQHF
TRBD2	TRBV20-1	TRBJ2-5	NA	TGCAGTGCACCGGGACTAGCCGGTCAAGAGACCCAGTACTTC	CSAPGLAGQETQYF
NA	TRBV5-6	TRBJ2-7	NA	TGTGCCAGCACCCCCGGGACCCAGGGAGAGCAGTACTTC	CASTPGTQGEQYF
NA	TRBV10-3	TRBJ2-5	many	TGTGCCATCAGTGAGACTCAGGGTCGGGAGACCCAGTACTTC	CAISETQGRETQYF
NA	TRBV7-8	TRBJ1-2	many	TGTGCCAGCAGCTTCCTACAGGGAGACTATGGCTACACCTTC	CASSFLQGDYGYTF
TRBD1	TRBV24-1	TRBJ1-5	NA	TGTGCCACCAGTGACCCCGGGACAGGGGGCCACAATGAGCCCCAGCATTTT	CATSDPGTGGHNEPQHF
TRBD1	TRBV7-9	TRBJ2-7	NA	TGTGCCAGCAGCCGACCGGGACAGGGGTCCTACGAGCAGTACTTC	CASSRPGQGSYEQYF
NA	TRBV6-6	TRBJ2-5	few	TGTGCCAGCAGTTACGGGGGGCCCTCGAATCAAGAGACCCAGTACTTC	CASSYGGPSNQETQYF
NA	TRBV6-1	TRBJ2-7	many	TGTGCCAGCAGGGATGTGAGCTCCTACGAGCAGTACTTC	CASRDVSSYEQYF
NA	TRBV19	TRBJ1-1	many	TGTGCCAGTAGTACAACCATGAACACTGAAGCTTTCTTT	CASSTTMNTEAFF